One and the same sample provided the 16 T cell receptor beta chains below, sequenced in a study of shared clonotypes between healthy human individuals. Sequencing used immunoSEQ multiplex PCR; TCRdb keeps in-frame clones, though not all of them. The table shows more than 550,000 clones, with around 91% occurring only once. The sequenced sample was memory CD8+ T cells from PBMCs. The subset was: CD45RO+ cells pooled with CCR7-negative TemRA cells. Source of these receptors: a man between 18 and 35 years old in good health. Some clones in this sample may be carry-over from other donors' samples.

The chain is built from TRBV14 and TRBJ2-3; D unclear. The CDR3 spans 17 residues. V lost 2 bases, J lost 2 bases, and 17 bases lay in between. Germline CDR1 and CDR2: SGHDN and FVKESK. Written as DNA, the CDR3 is TGTGCCAGCAGCCAAAGCCACAATCTACCCGCCACAGATACGCAGTATTTT. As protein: CASSQSHNLPATDTQYF. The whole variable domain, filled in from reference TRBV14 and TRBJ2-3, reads EAGVTQFPSHSVIEKGQTVTLRCDPISGHDNLYWYRRVMGKEIKFLLHFVKESKQDESGMPNNRFLAERTGGTYSTLKVQPAELEDSGVYFCASSQSHNLPATDTQYFGPGTRLTVL.

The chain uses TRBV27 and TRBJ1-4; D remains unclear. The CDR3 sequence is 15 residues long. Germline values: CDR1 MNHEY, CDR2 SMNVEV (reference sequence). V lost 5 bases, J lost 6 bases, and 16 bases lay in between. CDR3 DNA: TGTGCCAGCAGTGCGCTTTTCCGGAGAGATGAAAAACTGTTTTTT. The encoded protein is CASSALFRRDEKLFF.

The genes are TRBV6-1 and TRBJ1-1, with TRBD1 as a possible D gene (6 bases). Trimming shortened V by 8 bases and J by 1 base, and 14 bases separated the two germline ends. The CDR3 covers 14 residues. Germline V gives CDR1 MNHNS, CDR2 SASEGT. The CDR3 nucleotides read TGTGCCAGCGAAGCCTTGACAGGGAACACTGAAGCTTTCTTT. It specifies CASEALTGNTEAFF.

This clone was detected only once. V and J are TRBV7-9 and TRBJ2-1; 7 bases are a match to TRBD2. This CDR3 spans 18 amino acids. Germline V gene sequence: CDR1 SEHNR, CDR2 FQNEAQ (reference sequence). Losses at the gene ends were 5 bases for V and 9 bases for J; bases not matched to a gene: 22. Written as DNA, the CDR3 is TGTGCCAGCAGCCCGAGGCTAAGTGCGGGAGATAGGAAAGGTGAGCAGTTCTTC. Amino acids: CASSPRLSAGDRKGEQFF.

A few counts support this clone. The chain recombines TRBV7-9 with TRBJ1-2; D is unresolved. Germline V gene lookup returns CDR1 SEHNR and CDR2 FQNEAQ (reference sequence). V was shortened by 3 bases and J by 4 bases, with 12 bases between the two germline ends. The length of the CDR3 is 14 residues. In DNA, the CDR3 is TGTGCCAGCAGCTTTGGTGGGGTTGGCTATGGCTACACCTTC. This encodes CASSFGGVGYGYTF.

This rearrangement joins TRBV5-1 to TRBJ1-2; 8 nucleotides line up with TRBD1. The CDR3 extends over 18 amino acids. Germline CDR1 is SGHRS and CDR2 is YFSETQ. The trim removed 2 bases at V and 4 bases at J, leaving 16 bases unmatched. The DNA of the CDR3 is TGCGCCAGCAGCTTTTACGACGAACCGGGACAGGAGATCTATGGCTACACCTTC. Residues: CASSFYDEPGQEIYGYTF.

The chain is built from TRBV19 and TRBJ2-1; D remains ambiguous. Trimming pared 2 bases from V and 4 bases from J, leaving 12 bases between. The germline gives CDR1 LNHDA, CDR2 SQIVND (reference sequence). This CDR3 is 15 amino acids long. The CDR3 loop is CASSISLRVYNEQFF. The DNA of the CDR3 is TGTGCCAGTAGTATAAGTCTGCGAGTATACAATGAGCAGTTCTTC. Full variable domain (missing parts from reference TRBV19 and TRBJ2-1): DGGITQSPKYLFRKEGQNVTLSCEQNLNHDAMYWYRQDPGQGLRLIYYSQIVNDFQKGDIAEGYSVSREKKESFPLTVTSAQKNPTAFYLCASSISLRVYNEQFFGPGTRLTVL.

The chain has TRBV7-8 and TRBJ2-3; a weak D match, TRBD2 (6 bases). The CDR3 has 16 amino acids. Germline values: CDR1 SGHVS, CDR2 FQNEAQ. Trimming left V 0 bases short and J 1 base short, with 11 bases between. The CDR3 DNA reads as TGTGCCAGCAGCTTAGCGGGTAGCGGTGGCACAGATACGCAGTATTTT. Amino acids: CASSLAGSGGTDTQYF. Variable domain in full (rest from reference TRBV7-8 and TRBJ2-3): GAGVSQSPRYKVAKRGQDVALRCDPISGHVSLFWYQQALGQGPEFLTYFQNEAQLDKSGLPSDRFFAERPEGSVSTLKIQRTQQEDSAVYLCASSLAGSGGTDTQYFGPGTRLTVL.

CDR3 loop: CASSLARVLARQETQYF. The CDR3 DNA reads as TGTGCCAGCAGCTTAGCGCGGGTGTTGGCGCGGCAAGAGACCCAGTACTTC. The J gene is TRBJ2-5, the V gene TRBV7-8, with D perhaps matching TRBD2 (5 bases). The CDR3 covers 17 residues. Germline CDR1 SGHVS, CDR2 FQNEAQ. Trimming stripped 0 bases from V and 2 bases from J, with 16 bases between.

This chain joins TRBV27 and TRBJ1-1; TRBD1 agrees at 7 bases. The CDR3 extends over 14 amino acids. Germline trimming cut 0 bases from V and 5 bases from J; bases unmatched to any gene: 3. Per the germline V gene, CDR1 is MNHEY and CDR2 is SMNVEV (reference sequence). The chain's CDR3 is CASSLSKGATEAFF. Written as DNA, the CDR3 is TGTGCCAGCAGTTTATCAAAGGGGGCTACTGAAGCTTTCTTT.

CDR3: CATSRRLDSNRNIQYF. In DNA, the CDR3 is TGTGCCACCAGCAGACGATTGGACAGCAATAGAAACATTCAGTACTTC. V gene TRBV15 combines with J gene TRBJ2-4; a possible D gene is TRBD1 (6 bases). This CDR3 spans 16 amino acids. V was pared by 2 bases and J by 6 bases, with 17 bases between. The V gene's germline CDR1 is LNHNV and CDR2 YYDKDF (reference sequence).

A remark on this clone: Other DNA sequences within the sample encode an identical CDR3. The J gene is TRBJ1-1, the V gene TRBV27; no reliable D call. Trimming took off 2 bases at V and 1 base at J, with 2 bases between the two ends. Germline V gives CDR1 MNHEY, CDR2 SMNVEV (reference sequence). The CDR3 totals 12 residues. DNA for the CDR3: TGTGCCAGCAGTTTAGGGAACACTGAAGCTTTCTTT. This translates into CASSLGNTEAFF.

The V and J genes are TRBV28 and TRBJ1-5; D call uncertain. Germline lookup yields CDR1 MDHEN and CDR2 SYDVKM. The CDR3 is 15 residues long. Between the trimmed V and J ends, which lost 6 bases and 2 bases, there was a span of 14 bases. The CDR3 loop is CASSSTVWGNQPQHF. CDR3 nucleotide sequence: TGTGCCAGCAGCAGCACTGTCTGGGGCAATCAGCCCCAGCATTTT.

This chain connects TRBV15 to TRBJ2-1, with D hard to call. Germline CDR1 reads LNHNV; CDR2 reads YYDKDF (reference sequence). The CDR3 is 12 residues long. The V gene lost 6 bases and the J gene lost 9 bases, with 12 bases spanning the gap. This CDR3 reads CATRDTDSEQFF. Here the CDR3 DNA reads TGTGCCACCAGGGATACGGATAGTGAGCAGTTCTTC.

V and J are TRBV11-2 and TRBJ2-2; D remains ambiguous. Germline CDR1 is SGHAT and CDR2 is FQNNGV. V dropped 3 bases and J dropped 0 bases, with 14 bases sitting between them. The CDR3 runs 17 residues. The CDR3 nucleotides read TGTGCCAGCAGCTTCCCTTTGGCCCTACCGAACACCGGGGAGCTGTTTTTT. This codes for CASSFPLALPNTGELFF.

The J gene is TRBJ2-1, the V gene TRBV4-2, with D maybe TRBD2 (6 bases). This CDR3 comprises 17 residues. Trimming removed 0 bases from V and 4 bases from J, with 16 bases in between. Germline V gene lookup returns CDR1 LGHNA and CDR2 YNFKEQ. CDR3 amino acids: CASSQDAGRMGYNEQFF. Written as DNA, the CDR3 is TGTGCCAGCAGCCAAGATGCGGGGAGGATGGGATACAATGAGCAGTTCTTC.